Below are 6 T cell receptor beta chains sequenced from a single sample in a study of blood T cell repertoires in COVID-19. Clones were read by immunoSEQ multiplex PCR, and TCRdb kept only the in-frame ones, dropping some. The sample contains 130,000 to 150,000 clones, roughly 80% of which appear only once. Sequencing used peripheral blood. Receptors were obtained from a human donor in a cohort sampled during active COVID-19.

V and J are TRBV7-2 and TRBJ1-2, with 8 positions matching TRBD1. The CDR3 has 13 amino acids. CDR1 is SGHTA and CDR2 is FQGNSA in the germline V gene. V was pared by 5 bases and J by 13 bases, with 12 bases of the junction left unmatched. The CDR3 loop is CASSVTLQGAVTF. CDR3 bases: TGTGCCAGCAGCGTCACGCTTCAGGGGGCCGTCACCTTC.

This chain links TRBV7-8 with TRBJ2-7, with 8 bases that match TRBD1. Germline CDR1 reads SGHVS; CDR2 reads FQNEAQ. After removal of 5 bases from V and 2 bases from J, the junction contained 8 bases not matched to a gene. This CDR3 region has 15 residues. The CDR3 loop is CASSPRTGFAYEQYF. The CDR3 region has the DNA TGTGCCAGCAGCCCCAGGACAGGGTTTGCCTACGAGCAGTACTTC.

The chain combines TRBV7-6 with TRBJ1-5; D remains unclear. Trimming cost V 1 base and J 4 bases, with 17 bases left between them. Germline CDR1 SGHVS, CDR2 FNYEAQ. The CDR3 has 17 amino acids. CDR3 in DNA: TGTGCCAGCAGCTTAGGTACGGGGAGTATTAGAAATCAGCCCCAGCATTTT. Encoded protein: CASSLGTGSIRNQPQHF.

The chain couples TRBV5-1 to TRBJ1-2; TRBD1 might be the D (5 bases). CDR3 length: 15 residues. V was pared by 0 bases and J by 1 base, with 10 bases between. Germline CDR1 reads SGHRS; CDR2 reads YFSETQ. The CDR3 is CASSLGGRSNYGYTF. The CDR3 DNA follows: TGCGCCAGCAGCTTGGGGGGCAGGAGTAACTATGGCTACACCTTC.

J is TRBJ1-6 and V is TRBV5-6, with 8 bases aligning to TRBD1. The germline CDR1 and CDR2 sequences are SGHDT and YYEEEE. The CDR3 covers 15 residues. V lost 3 bases to trimming and J lost 7 bases; unmatched junction nucleotides: 6. This CDR3 reads CASSSKTGVNSPLHF. The CDR3 nucleotides are TGTGCCAGCAGCTCTAAGACAGGGGTAAATTCACCCCTCCACTTT.

The chain has TRBV14 and TRBJ1-5; no definite D call. V lost 2 bases, J lost 4 bases, and 18 bases lay in between. The CDR3 is 17 amino acids. Per the germline V gene, CDR1 is SGHDN and CDR2 is FVKESK. Here the CDR3 reads CASSQHIPGKRNQPQHF. The DNA for the CDR3 is TGTGCCAGCAGCCAACACATCCCGGGGAAGAGGAATCAGCCCCAGCATTTT.